This TCR beta chain derives from a study of CD8+ T cells in alopecia areata. General study results and limits: Alphabeta T cells residing in normal skin are also sequenced in scalp samples. The study found that many expanded lesional clones persisted in scalp and blood during tofacitinib.

Extracted from the samples, RNA was reverse transcribed into cDNA to serve as the sequencing template. Sequencing used immunoSEQ multiplex PCR; TCRdb keeps in-frame clones, though not all of them. The sample holds some 190,000 clones, approximately 61% seen once. From germline, CDR1 is SGDLS and CDR2 YYNGEE. The length of the CDR3 is 15 residues. V gave up 0 bases and J gave up 3 bases, with 13 bases separating them. Treatment indicated: oral pan-JAK inhibitor, 5-10 mg twice daily. A word on this clone: Its target is unknown.

The sequencing used CD4+ T cells sorted from blood, collected at week 24, from a patient treated with tofacitinib. The chain uses TRBV9 and TRBJ2-7; D is possibly TRBD1 (6 bases). The origin of this receptor is a human donor with alopecia areata. CDR3 sequence reads: CASSVGGRGSYEQYF. CDR3 nucleotides: TGTGCCAGCAGCGTAGGCGGCAGGGGAAGCTACGAGCAGTACTTC. The full variable domain, rest sourced from reference TRBV9 and TRBJ2-7, is DSGVTQTPKHLITATGQRVTLRCSPRSGDLSVYWYQQSLDQGLQFLIQYYNGEERAKGNILERFSAQQFPDLHSELNLSSLELGDSALYFCASSVGGRGSYEQYFGPGTRLTVT.